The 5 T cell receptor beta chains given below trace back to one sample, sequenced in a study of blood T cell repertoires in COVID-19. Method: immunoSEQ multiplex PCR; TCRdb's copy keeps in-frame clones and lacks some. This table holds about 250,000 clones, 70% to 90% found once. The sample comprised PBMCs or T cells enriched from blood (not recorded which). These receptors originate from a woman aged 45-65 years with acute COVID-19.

The CDR3 sequence is CASSPQVSTGLVPDTQYF. The CDR3 bases are TGTGCCAGCAGCCCCCAAGTGAGCACGGGACTAGTCCCGGATACGCAGTATTTT. The V call is TRBV7-3, the J call TRBJ2-3, with 8 bases aligning to TRBD2. J gave up 6 bases and V 5 bases, and 19 bases lay outside the gene matches. The CDR3 length is 18 residues. Germline values: CDR1 SGHTA, CDR2 FQGTGA.

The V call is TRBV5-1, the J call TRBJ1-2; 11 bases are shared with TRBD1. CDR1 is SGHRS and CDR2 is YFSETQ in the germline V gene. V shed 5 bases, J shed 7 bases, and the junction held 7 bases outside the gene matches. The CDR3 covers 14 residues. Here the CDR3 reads CASREGQGAFGYTF. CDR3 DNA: TGCGCCAGCAGGGAAGGACAGGGGGCTTTTGGCTACACCTTC.

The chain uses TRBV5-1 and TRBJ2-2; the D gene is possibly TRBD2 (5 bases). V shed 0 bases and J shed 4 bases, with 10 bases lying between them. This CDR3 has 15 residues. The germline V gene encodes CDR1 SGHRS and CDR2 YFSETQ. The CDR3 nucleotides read TGCGCCAGCAGCTTGGAACCTAGCTTCACCGGGGAGCTGTTTTTT. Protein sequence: CASSLEPSFTGELFF.

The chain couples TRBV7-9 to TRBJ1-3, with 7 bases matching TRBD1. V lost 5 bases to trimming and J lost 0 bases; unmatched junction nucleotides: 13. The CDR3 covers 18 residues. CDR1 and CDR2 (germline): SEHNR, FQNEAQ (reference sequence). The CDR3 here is CASSLLLGGVTSGNTIYF. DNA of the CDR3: TGTGCCAGCAGCCTCTTATTAGGGGGCGTCACCTCTGGAAACACCATATATTTT.

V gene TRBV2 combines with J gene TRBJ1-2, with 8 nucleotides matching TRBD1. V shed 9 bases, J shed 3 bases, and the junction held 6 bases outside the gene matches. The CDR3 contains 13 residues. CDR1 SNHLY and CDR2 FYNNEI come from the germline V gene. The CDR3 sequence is CASRGTGDYGYTF. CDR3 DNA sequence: TGTGCCAGTAGAGGGACAGGCGACTATGGCTACACCTTC.